The 29 T cell receptor beta chains below all came from one sample that was sequenced in a study of T cell changes during pregnancy in multiple sclerosis. Measured with immunoSEQ multiplex PCR; TCRdb has only the in-frame clones, and not every one. The sample contains about 87,000 clones, around 93% of which appear only once. The sample here was peripheral blood, taken in the third trimester of pregnancy. Receptors were obtained from a female donor in good health, enrolled as a control in a pregnancy study.

The V gene is TRBV29-1, the J gene TRBJ2-5; 9 bases are shared with TRBD1. With 7 bases clipped from V and 5 bases from J, the junction kept 2 bases outside the gene matches. The germline V gene encodes CDR1 SQVTM and CDR2 ANQGSEA. This CDR3 is 11 amino acids long. Written as DNA, the CDR3 is TGCAGCGGACAGGGGGGGGAGACCCAGTACTTC. The encoded protein is CSGQGGETQYF. Variable domain in full (rest from reference TRBV29-1 and TRBJ2-5): SAVISQKPSRDICQRGTSLTIQCQVDSQVTMMFWYRQQPGQSLTLIATANQGSEATYESGFVIDKFPISRPNLTFSTLTVSNMSPEDSSIYLCSGQGGETQYFGPGTRLLVL.

The chain couples TRBV28 to TRBJ1-2; possibly TRBD1 for D (5 bases). Germline-derived CDR1 and CDR2 are MDHEN and SYDVKM. V lost 2 bases, J lost 4 bases, and 11 bases lay in between. CDR3 length: 14 residues. The DNA of the CDR3 is TGTGCCAGCAGTTTAATCCCCGGGGGCTATGGCTACACCTTC. It is translated as CASSLIPGGYGYTF.

The rearrangement links TRBV19 to TRBJ1-2; no firm D call. Trimming took off 7 bases at V and 3 bases at J, with 15 bases between the two ends. Germline values: CDR1 LNHDA, CDR2 SQIVND (reference sequence). This CDR3 spans 14 amino acids. CDR3 loop: CASTYTVFDYGYTF. CDR3 bases: TGTGCCAGTACTTATACGGTCTTCGACTATGGCTACACCTTC.

The rearrangement links TRBV7-8 to TRBJ2-7, with TRBD2 as a possible D gene (6 bases). The ends were cut back, 4 bases at V and 2 bases at J, with 15 bases in the middle. The CDR3 loop spans 15 amino acids. Germline V gene data show CDR1 as SGHVS and CDR2 as FQNEAQ. The CDR3 DNA sequence: TGTGCCAGCAGCTACCAGTGGCGGGGACCCTACGAGCAGTACTTC. This sequence encodes CASSYQWRGPYEQYF.

This clone was found once. Its ends do not fully match the called genes, so a read error is possible. The chain uses TRBV28 and TRBJ1-4; TRBD1 agrees at 8 bases. Germline V gene data show CDR1 as MDHEN and CDR2 as SYDVKM. This CDR3 is 12 amino acids long. The CDR3 reads CASSLSMGQVEF. As DNA, the CDR3 is TGTGCCAGCAGTTTATCGATGGGACAGGTAGAGTTT. The complete variable domain, with remaining parts taken from reference TRBV28 and TRBJ1-4, reads DVKVTQSSRYLVKRTGEKVFLECVQDMDHENMFWYRQDPGLGLRLIYFSYDVKMKEKGDIPEGYSVSREKKERFSLILESASTNQTSMYLCASSLSMGQVEFGSGTQLSVL.

CDR3: CASSLRGAPNQPQHF. The CDR3, as DNA: TGTGCCAGCAGTTTACGGGGGGCGCCTAATCAGCCCCAGCATTTT. The rearrangement joins TRBV27 to TRBJ1-5, with a tentative D call TRBD1 (6 bases). CDR3 size: 15 residues. Germline loops: CDR1 MNHEY, CDR2 SMNVEV (reference sequence). The V gene lost 2 bases and the J gene lost 4 bases, with 12 bases spanning the gap.

CDR3 amino acids: CASSQGPGNEQFF. The CDR3 region has the DNA TGCGCCAGCAGCCAAGGGCCCGGGAATGAGCAGTTCTTC. The V and J genes are TRBV4-1 and TRBJ2-1; D gene ambiguous. The germline V gene has CDR1 MGHRA and CDR2 YSYEKL. V lost 1 base, J lost 7 bases, and 8 bases lay in between. This CDR3 region has 13 residues.

V and J are TRBV6-5 and TRBJ2-1; tentatively, D is TRBD2 (7 bases). The CDR3 sequence is 16 residues long. In germline, CDR1 is MNHEY, CDR2 SVGAGI. Trimming took 0 bases from V and 2 from J, leaving 11 bases between them. CDR3 sequence: CASSYSSGDTYNEQFF. CDR3 bases: TGTGCCAGCAGTTACTCCAGCGGGGACACCTACAATGAGCAGTTCTTC.

This chain links TRBV28 with TRBJ2-5; 9 nucleotides align to TRBD1. The V and J ends lost 0 bases and 5 bases, in that order; junction bases with no gene match: 1. From germline, CDR1 is MDHEN and CDR2 SYDVKM. There are 14 residues in the CDR3. CDR3 bases: TGTGCCAGCAGTTTATGGGACAGGGGCGAGACCCAGTACTTC. Residues: CASSLWDRGETQYF.

This chain connects TRBV7-8 to TRBJ2-7; TRBD2 matches at 13 bases. With 5 bases clipped from V and 3 bases from J, the junction kept 7 bases outside the gene matches. CDR1 is SGHVS and CDR2 is FQNEAQ in the germline V gene. This CDR3 comprises 16 residues. CDR3 in DNA: TGTGCCAGCAGCACCACAGGACTAGCGGGAGACTACGAGCAGTACTTC. Its translation is CASSTTGLAGDYEQYF.

As DNA, the CDR3 is TGTGCCAGCAGTTTAAACCCCAGGACAGGGGGACGTTTCTTC. This sequence encodes CASSLNPRTGGRFF. The genes are TRBV27 and TRBJ2-1; 10 nucleotides align to TRBD1. Germline CDR1 reads MNHEY; CDR2 reads SMNVEV (reference sequence). This CDR3 region has 14 residues. The J segment lost 16 bases and the V segment lost 2 bases, leaving 11 bases of the junction unmatched.

The chain combines TRBV7-9 with TRBJ2-7; a possible D gene is TRBD2 (5 bases). This CDR3 has 14 amino acids. CDR1 and CDR2 from the germline V gene are SEHNR and FQNEAQ (reference sequence). V lost 5 bases, J lost 3 bases, and 14 bases lay in between. The CDR3 DNA follows: TGTGCCAGCAGCGAAGCTCTAGCACACTACGAGCAGTACTTC. Protein sequence: CASSEALAHYEQYF.

J is TRBJ2-5 and V is TRBV5-1; 8 nucleotides line up with TRBD1. The CDR3 is 15 amino acids. Germline-derived CDR1 and CDR2 are SGHRS and YFSETQ. V lost 4 bases, J lost 4 bases, and 9 bases stayed unmatched. DNA for the CDR3: TGCGCCAGCAGCGGCGGGGACAGGTATGCAGAGACCCAGTACTTC. It is translated as CASSGGDRYAETQYF.

The rearrangement links TRBV2 to TRBJ2-2; D is uncertain. The CDR3 loop spans 13 amino acids. V dropped 6 bases and J dropped 2 bases, with 7 bases sitting between them. Germline loops: CDR1 SNHLY, CDR2 FYNNEI. The CDR3 is CASRLVNTGELFF. DNA of the CDR3: TGTGCCAGCAGGCTAGTAAACACCGGGGAGCTGTTTTTT.

This chain connects TRBV29-1 to TRBJ2-5, with 7 bases aligning to TRBD2. With V trimmed by 7 bases and J by 3 bases, 2 bases remained unmatched. Germline V gene lookup returns CDR1 SQVTM and CDR2 ANQGSEA. The CDR3 runs to 11 residues. In nucleotides, the CDR3 is TGCAGCGGCGGGACTAAAGAGACCCAGTACTTC. Its protein product is CSGGTKETQYF.

This chain connects TRBV7-9 to TRBJ1-1; D is perhaps TRBD1 (6 bases). Between the trimmed V and J ends, which lost 0 bases and 2 bases, there was a span of 13 bases. In germline, CDR1 is SEHNR, CDR2 FQNEAQ (reference sequence). The CDR3 contains 16 residues. The chain's CDR3 is CASSLAQGLYNTEAFF. CDR3 coding DNA: TGTGCCAGCAGCTTAGCCCAGGGGTTGTACAACACTGAAGCTTTCTTT.

In DNA form, the CDR3 reads TGCGCCAGCAGTGATCCGGGAGGTCCCTCCCATCAATCCTACGAGCAGTACTTC. It yields the protein CASSDPGGPSHQSYEQYF. The chain recombines TRBV10-1 with TRBJ2-7, with 7 bases identical to TRBD2. Trimming took 3 bases from V and 1 from J; bases not matched to a gene: 15. Germline V gene lookup returns CDR1 WNHNN and CDR2 SYGVQD (reference sequence). The CDR3 sequence is 18 residues long.

The rearrangement joins TRBV9 to TRBJ1-4; 9 nucleotides match TRBD1. This CDR3 comprises 14 residues. Per the germline V gene, CDR1 is SGDLS and CDR2 is YYNGEE. V was pared by 5 bases and J by 8 bases, with 7 bases of the junction left unmatched. CDR3: CASSAGQGREKLFF. For the CDR3, the DNA is TGTGCCAGCAGTGCGGGACAGGGCAGAGAAAAACTGTTTTTT.

The chain joins TRBV5-4 to TRBJ1-3; possible D gene TRBD1, 5 bases. The CDR3 loop spans 14 amino acids. Germline lookup yields CDR1 SGHNT and CDR2 YYREEE (reference sequence). Trimming took 3 bases from V and 8 from J, leaving 15 bases between them. CDR3 protein: CASSSGGGADTIYF. CDR3 DNA sequence: TGTGCCAGCAGCTCCGGGGGAGGGGCCGACACCATATATTTT.

This chain links TRBV18 with TRBJ2-1; 13 bases match TRBD2. CDR1 and CDR2 from the germline V gene are KGHSH and LQKENI. J lost 10 bases, V lost 3 bases, and 9 bases had no gene match. This CDR3 has 16 amino acids. The CDR3 bases are TGTGCCAGCTCACCCGGACTAGCGGGAGCCCTTGGAGAGCAGTTCTTC. This encodes CASSPGLAGALGEQFF.

This clone showed up just once. The chain links TRBV7-2 to TRBJ1-1; no clear D. The germline CDR1 and CDR2 sequences are SGHTA and FQGNSA. Trimming took off 0 bases at V and 1 base at J, with 9 bases between the two ends. This CDR3 is built from 15 residues. The DNA of the CDR3 is TGTGCCAGCAGCTTAGCCGGGGTGCGGAACACTGAAGCTTTCTTT. It yields the protein CASSLAGVRNTEAFF.

The V and J genes are TRBV2 and TRBJ2-7; perhaps TRBD2 as D (6 bases). The CDR3 runs to 13 residues. V lost 7 bases to trimming and J lost 2 bases, with 12 bases between them. Germline V CDR1 and CDR2: SNHLY, FYNNEI. CDR3 region: CASKAGSTYEQYF. As DNA, the CDR3 is TGTGCCAGCAAAGCCGGGAGTACCTACGAGCAGTACTTC.

The J gene is TRBJ2-7, the V gene TRBV11-2; 10 bases map to TRBD1. The V and J ends lost 5 bases and 4 bases, in that order; junction bases with no gene match: 5. CDR1 is SGHAT, CDR2 FQNNGV, per germline. The CDR3 extends over 14 amino acids. This chain's CDR3 is CASSPRTGGYEQYF. Here the CDR3 DNA reads TGTGCCAGCAGCCCCCGGACAGGGGGGTACGAGCAGTACTTC.

The V call is TRBV7-8, the J call TRBJ2-7, with 8 positions matching TRBD2. V dropped 4 bases and J dropped 11; count of bases not matched to a gene: 22. The CDR3 runs 17 residues. Germline V CDR1 and CDR2: SGHVS, FQNEAQ. The CDR3, as DNA: TGTGCCAGCAGCTACCCTCCCGCGGGAGGCCAAACTCGGGGAAAGTACTTC. Protein sequence: CASSYPPAGGQTRGKYF.

This chain connects TRBV15 to TRBJ2-1, with 8 bases identical to TRBD2. The germline V gene has CDR1 LNHNV and CDR2 YYDKDF (reference sequence). V lost 7 bases, J lost 3 bases, and 8 bases stayed unmatched. The CDR3 length is 15 residues. The CDR3 DNA reads TGTGCCACCAAGGCCGCTAGCGGGTACTACAATGAGCAGTTCTTC. Protein: CATKAASGYYNEQFF.

The CDR3 reads CASGQGADQPQHF. DNA for the CDR3: TGTGCTAGTGGACAGGGGGCTGACCAGCCCCAGCATTTT. This sequence joins TRBV12-5 and TRBJ1-5; 9 bases fit TRBD1. Germline values: CDR1 LGHNT, CDR2 FRNRAP. This CDR3 is 13 amino acids long. V lost 6 bases, J lost 7 bases, and 4 bases stayed unmatched.

The chain couples TRBV5-6 to TRBJ2-3; 10 nucleotides match TRBD2. This CDR3 has 15 residues. Trimming removed 4 bases from V and 5 bases from J; junction bases left unmatched: 7. Germline CDR1 SGHDT, CDR2 YYEEEE. CDR3 DNA sequence: TGTGCCAGCAGCGGGAGCGGGAGGGCCCGAGATACGCAGTATTTT. Its translation: CASSGSGRARDTQYF.

V usage is TRBV28 and J usage is TRBJ1-2, with TRBD1 matching over 10 bases. The CDR3 loop spans 14 amino acids. Germline V gene data show CDR1 as MDHEN and CDR2 as SYDVKM. Trimming cost V 7 bases and J 7 bases; bases outside gene matches: 9. The CDR3 here is CASTPGQGYSGYTF. In DNA, the CDR3 is TGTGCCAGCACCCCGGGACAGGGGTATAGTGGCTACACCTTC.

V gene TRBV2 combines with J gene TRBJ2-7, with a weak D call TRBD1 (6 bases). CDR3 length: 14 residues. Germline V gene sequence: CDR1 SNHLY, CDR2 FYNNEI. The V end was cut by 6 bases, the J end by 0 bases, with 12 bases between. In nucleotides, the CDR3 is TGTGCCAGCAGGCCAACGGGACACTCCTACGAGCAGTACTTC. Translation: CASRPTGHSYEQYF.